The 14 T cell receptor beta chains below were found in one sample sequenced in a study of blood T cell repertoires in COVID-19. The table came from immunoSEQ multiplex PCR; TCRdb's copy has only in-frame clones and leaves some out. The sample carries around 99,000 clones, less than 85% recorded once. Sequenced input: peripheral blood. These receptors were obtained from a human donor in a cohort sampled during active or convalescent COVID-19.

The rearrangement joins TRBV5-1 to TRBJ2-7; TRBD2 agrees at 11 bases. Germline CDR1 is SGHRS and CDR2 is YFSETQ. This CDR3 has 15 residues. V gave up 3 bases and J gave up 5 bases; unmatched junction bases: 7. CDR3 residues: CASSSSSGGRNEQYF. DNA of the CDR3: TGCGCCAGCAGCTCTTCTAGCGGGGGGCGTAACGAGCAGTACTTC.

CDR3 sequence: CASSTTGRGNTDTQYF. CDR3 sequence (DNA): TGCGCCAGCAGCACCACCGGTAGGGGTAACACAGATACGCAGTATTTT. The chain links TRBV4-3 to TRBJ2-3; D is possibly TRBD1 (5 bases). The CDR3 has 16 residues. In germline, CDR1 is LGHNA, CDR2 YSLEER. With 5 bases removed from V and 2 bases from J, the gap between germline ends came to 17 bases.

The gene calls are TRBV18 and TRBJ1-5, with D hard to call. Trimming cost V 1 base and J 2 bases, with 9 bases left between them. The V gene's germline CDR1 is KGHSH and CDR2 LQKENI. The CDR3 length is 15 residues. CDR3: CASSPHASGNQPQHF. Written as DNA, the CDR3 is TGTGCCAGCTCACCACATGCCTCGGGCAATCAGCCCCAGCATTTT.

This chain joins TRBV6-2 or TRBV6-3 and TRBJ1-2; D gene unclear. Germline CDR1 MNHEY, CDR2 SVGEGT. The CDR3 loop spans 13 amino acids. Trimming pared 6 bases from V and 4 bases from J, leaving 12 bases between. In DNA, the CDR3 is TGTGCCAGCAGCGGCCTCAGGTCCTATGGCTACACCTTC. This gives the protein CASSGLRSYGYTF.

The chain uses TRBV14 and TRBJ1-2; TRBD1 matches 8 bases. The CDR3 covers 14 residues. The germline CDR1 and CDR2 sequences are SGHDN and FVKESK. Trimming took 1 base from V and 7 from J; bases not matched to a gene: 5. CDR3 nucleotide sequence: TGTGCCAGCAGCCAAGGGGGCAGGGGGCCTGGCTACACCTTC. It yields the protein CASSQGGRGPGYTF.

This clone occurred once. This sequence joins TRBV11-2 and TRBJ2-2; 10 nucleotides align to TRBD1. Germline V gene data show CDR1 as SGHAT and CDR2 as FQNNGV. The ends lost 1 base at V and 7 bases at J; junction bases unmatched: 9. CDR3 size: 17 residues. The CDR3 region has the DNA TGTGCCAGCAGCTTAGTGACAGGGGGCGCGGTCTACGGGGAGCTGTTTTTT. This codes for CASSLVTGGAVYGELFF.

The V call is TRBV12-3 or TRBV12-4, the J call TRBJ1-3; no clear D gene. Trimming pared 3 bases from V and 1 base from J, leaving 4 bases between. This CDR3 contains 13 residues. For the CDR3, the DNA is TGTGCCAGCAGTTTTCGTTCTGGAAACACCATATATTTT. Encoded protein: CASSFRSGNTIYF.

The chain carries TRBV10-3 and TRBJ2-1, with D perhaps matching TRBD2 (6 bases). CDR1 ENHRY and CDR2 SYGVKD come from the germline V gene. V shed 4 bases and J shed 7 bases, with 11 bases lying between them. This CDR3 is 13 amino acids long. CDR3: CAISGGVRNEQFF. In nucleotides, the CDR3 is TGTGCCATCAGTGGGGGGGTCCGGAATGAGCAGTTCTTC.

The rearrangement links TRBV24-1 to TRBJ2-1; 11 bases line up with TRBD2. Germline-derived CDR1 and CDR2 are KGHDR and SFDVKD. This CDR3 has 18 amino acids. With V trimmed by 4 bases and J by 6 bases, 13 bases remained unmatched. The CDR3 DNA follows: TGTGCCACCAGTGACCCGAGACAGGGGGGGACTAGCGGCAATGAGCAGTTCTTC. This sequence encodes CATSDPRQGGTSGNEQFF.

The chain links TRBV19 to TRBJ1-4; D not certain. V gave up 1 base and J gave up 7 bases, with 13 bases separating them. Germline V gene lookup returns CDR1 LNHDA and CDR2 SQIVND (reference sequence). This CDR3 is 15 amino acids long. Here the CDR3 reads CASSIGFRLSEKLFF. The CDR3 DNA sequence: TGTGCCAGTAGTATAGGCTTCAGACTCAGTGAAAAACTGTTTTTT.

This sequence joins TRBV29-1 and TRBJ2-5; 9 bases map to TRBD1. With V trimmed by 7 bases and J by 4 bases, 7 bases remained unmatched. Per germline, CDR1 SQVTM and CDR2 ANQGSEA. The CDR3 consists of 13 residues. CDR3 in DNA: TGCAGCGCCCGGACAGGGGTTGGAGAGACCCAGTACTTC. Translated, it gives CSARTGVGETQYF.

The chain has TRBV5-1 and TRBJ2-3, with TRBD2 identical over 8 bases. The V segment lost 6 bases and the J segment 0 bases; nucleotides outside the gene matches: 15. Germline CDR1 is SGHRS and CDR2 is YFSETQ. The CDR3 loop spans 18 amino acids. The CDR3 region has the DNA TGCGCCAGCAACCGGGCTATGGCGGGGGGAACTAGCACAGATACGCAGTATTTT. Encoded protein: CASNRAMAGGTSTDTQYF.

This clone was counted between two and nine times. V usage is TRBV5-1 and J usage is TRBJ2-2; D is unclear. The germline V gene encodes CDR1 SGHRS and CDR2 YFSETQ. This CDR3 comprises 14 residues. Trimming took 0 bases from V and 9 from J, leaving 12 bases between them. CDR3 nucleotide sequence: TGCGCCAGCAGCTTGGCCGCAGGTCTGAGGGAGCTGTTTTTT. Translating it yields CASSLAAGLRELFF.

The chain has TRBV28 and TRBJ1-5; D gene ambiguous. Trimming removed 6 bases from V and 2 bases from J, with 14 bases in between. CDR1 and CDR2 from the germline V gene are MDHEN and SYDVKM. There are 15 residues in the CDR3. CDR3 nucleotide sequence: TGTGCCAGCAGGCAGACGACAATAGGCAATCAGCCCCAGCATTTT. The encoded protein is CASRQTTIGNQPQHF.